A single TCR beta chain is shown here with its context. Its antigen is as yet unknown. The data were taken from a study of cytomegalovirus exposure and HLA in healthy donors. Germline V gives CDR1 SGHTA, CDR2 FQGTGA. The CDR3 loop spans 18 amino acids. V lost 5 bases to trimming and J lost 0 bases; unmatched junction nucleotides: 9. PCR primers comprised 60 Vbeta and 13 Jbeta primers. Produced via immunoSEQ multiplex PCR; TCRdb's table is partial and in-frame only. Counted here are some 210,000 clones, around four fifths occurring once; the ten biggest clones make up 3.8%. Study results and limitations: Associated with cytomegalovirus, according to the listing, were around 160 TCR beta chains. Researchers left out some V segments, among them TRBV6-2 and TRBV6-3, as indistinguishable. Later examination showed HLA-associated TCR beta chains had greater clonal expansion than equally common others. The study carried out a later analysis of TCR beta sequences. It associated some 18,000 of them with specific HLA alleles at a false discovery rate of 0.05.

The rearrangement links TRBV7-3 to TRBJ2-3, with 12 nucleotides matching TRBD2. Specimen: PBMCs. This TCR derives from a male donor in good health and CMV-seronegative. Here the CDR3 DNA reads TGTGCCAGCAGCCCGGGACTAGCGGGTTTAACTAGCACAGATACGCAGTATTTT. This sequence encodes CASSPGLAGLTSTDTQYF.